This TCR beta chain derives from a study of cytomegalovirus exposure and HLA in healthy donors. Whole-study context: For the approximately 400 genotyped donors, about 81% fell within the Caucasian-associated ancestry cluster. Broader study findings: A list of around 150 TCR beta chains associated with cytomegalovirus was given. Presence/absence analysis assumed near-uniform sequencing depth across donors.

A single count supports this clone. Its antigen is as yet unknown. 60 Vbeta and 13 Jbeta primers were used in PCR. Sequencing was performed with immunoSEQ multiplex PCR; in TCRdb, only in-frame clones are kept and a portion is missing. The table lists around 180,000 clones, over 70% of them singletons. What was sequenced was PBMCs. This receptor was taken from a woman aged 50 to 60 in good health and CMV-seronegative.

Written as DNA, the CDR3 is TGCGCCAGCAGCCGACAGGGTAGTGGAAACACCATATATTTT. Translated, it gives CASSRQGSGNTIYF. This chain uses TRBV4-1 with TRBJ1-3; 7 bases agree with TRBD1. Per the germline V gene, CDR1 is MGHRA and CDR2 is YSYEKL. The trim removed 4 bases at V and 3 bases at J, leaving 3 bases unmatched. The CDR3 sequence is 14 residues long.